A selection of T cell receptor beta chains follows, all from one sample in a study of T cell repertoires in cytomegalovirus infection. What these receptors recognize is not known. TCRdb recomputed calls from the reads with MiXCR, one row per CDR3 protein. This table has 80,000 or so distinct CDR3 sequences, approximately 42% appearing once. This material consisted of CD8+ T cells from cultured PBMCs, taken from culture after CMV antigen stimulation. These receptors originate from a human donor in good health (CMV status not recorded). Some clones in this sample may be carry-over from other donors' samples. The CDR3 runs from the conserved cysteine through the conserved F or W.

v_gene,len,CDR3aa
TRBV7-8,15,CASSFGLDSYNEQFF
TRBV14,16,CASSPGEDLPGNTIYF
TRBV2,15,CASSELFGEADTQYF
TRBV7-3,17,CASSLNSGELNTGELFF
TRBV5-4,16,CASSSPSGGAYNKQFF
TRBV2,18,CASSEARRTRSGANVLTF
TRBV12-3/TRBV12-4,14,CASSFGGGSREAFF
TRBV19,16,CASSTGRGRGTPEAFF
TRBV11-2,12,CASSLGADTQYF
TRBV4-1,13,CASSQRGGYGYTF
TRBV2,12,CASSYIAYEQYF